This T cell receptor beta chain stems from a study of beta chain features in type 1 diabetes listed by TCRdb under 2018. With regard to the full study: Mean age, gender distribution, total cell number and subset yield did not differ between patients and healthy donors. A total of about 100,000,000 sorted cells were examined across all samples, and RNA yield correlated strongly with the number of cells per subset. Regulatory and stem cell-like memory subsets were obtained from only 8 patients and about 8 healthy donors, while naive and central memory subsets were obtained from all 28 donors. In the study, recently diagnosed type 1 diabetes patients and matched healthy donors were compared on the TCRB repertoires of their sorted circulating CD4+ T cell subsets. The research as a whole found: A moderate but significant shortening of TCRB CDR3 length was observed in type 1 diabetes patients in all four CD4+ subsets. At VDJ recombination sites, type 1 diabetes patients had fewer insertions and more deleted nucleotides, which implies abnormalities in thymic rearrangement. Naive, central memory and regulatory TCRB repertoires appeared more similar among patients than among healthy donors. PCR might favor shorter templates, but patient and control samples were amplified and corrected together, so any skew would affect both groups equally. Because cDNA was sequenced instead of genomic DNA, highly expressing activated cells could be over-represented, though the groups showed no difference in activation or CD3 levels. Because small numbers of individuals were included in the HLA sub-analyses, any influence of HLA type on TCRB rearrangement was left unresolved.

The CDR3, cysteine through phenylalanine, is 14 amino acids long. Only the CDR3 DNA stays, 42 bases, in frame from base 1. The germline V gene (reference sequence) provides CDR1 LNHDA and CDR2 SQIVND. Trimming accounts for 9 bases at V and 4 bases at J, while the number of junction bases matched to no gene is 7. All of the isolated RNA was reverse transcribed with the High Capacity cDNA Reverse Transcription Kit, so expressed TCRB transcripts were sequenced. Deep immunoSEQ sequencing was applied to naive, central memory and regulatory T cell samples, giving an average of roughly 3.5 million total reads per sample. Sorted cells were lysed in RLT buffer and RNA was extracted with DNase-treated RNeasy Micro or Mini kits, depending on cell number. Each cell subset was processed on its own to prevent cross-contamination, while patient and healthy donor samples were processed together. TCRB sequences were amplified from cDNA with the immunoSEQ multiplex PCR, producing 87-bp fragments spanning the CDR3 region. The amplicons were sequenced using the Illumina HiSeq platform. The study's own analysis went as follows. Synthetic template baselines were used to correct PCR bias computationally, reads within Hamming distance 2 were collapsed together, and singletons that could not be merged were discarded. Reads were aligned against IMGT so that V, D and J genes, CDR3 length and insertions or deletions at six rearrangement sites could be assigned. Within each subset, clonotype counts were normalized to sorted cell number, and only after that were true diversity and Gini coefficients computed with the tcR R package. Repertoire sharing was quantified using the overlap coefficient calculated on TCRB nucleotide sequences. TCRdb stores this immuneACCESS table with in-frame sequences only. Part of the clones is absent; in the studies checked, under half of the shortfall reflects unresolved V genes, and no reason is known for the rest. V, J and clone size are taken as reported in that table, and D and trimming were inferred from the DNA itself. In all, the sample holds 150,000 to 190,000 clones, and 10% of those were seen once. Of the sample, more than 0.4% falls within the top ten clones.

About this clone: Its antigen is still unknown. Base qualities were left out, and no much larger clone turns up one base away.

A single peripheral blood draw of about 116 mL on average was collected from each donor into heparinised tubes. A BD FACSAria II and a panel including CD45RO, CCR7, CD25, CD127, CD95 and CD27 were used to sort naive, central memory, regulatory and stem cell-like memory CD4+ T cells. A purity above 98% was achieved for all sorted populations. PBMCs were separated immediately by Lymphoprep density gradient centrifugation and were stained directly, without being cultured. Samples were stained and sorted in pairs, with one healthy donor and one patient per experiment, so that batch effects were minimized.

The V gene is TRBV19 and the J gene is TRBJ2-3; 10 bases in between match TRBD2. The sample consisted of central memory CD4+ T cells from blood. This receptor was taken from a man under 40 with type 1 diabetes. The CDR3 reads as follows: CASTSGMGPDTQYF. The DNA sequence follows: TGTGCCAGCACTAGCGGGATGGGCCCAGATACGCAGTATTTT. The CDR3 plus the reference TRBV19 and TRBJ2-3 genes for the other parts give the full variable domain: DGGITQSPKYLFRKEGQNVTLSCEQNLNHDAMYWYRQDPGQGLRLIYYSQIVNDFQKGDIAEGYSVSREKKESFPLTVTSAQKNPTAFYLCASTSGMGPDTQYFGPGTRLTVL.